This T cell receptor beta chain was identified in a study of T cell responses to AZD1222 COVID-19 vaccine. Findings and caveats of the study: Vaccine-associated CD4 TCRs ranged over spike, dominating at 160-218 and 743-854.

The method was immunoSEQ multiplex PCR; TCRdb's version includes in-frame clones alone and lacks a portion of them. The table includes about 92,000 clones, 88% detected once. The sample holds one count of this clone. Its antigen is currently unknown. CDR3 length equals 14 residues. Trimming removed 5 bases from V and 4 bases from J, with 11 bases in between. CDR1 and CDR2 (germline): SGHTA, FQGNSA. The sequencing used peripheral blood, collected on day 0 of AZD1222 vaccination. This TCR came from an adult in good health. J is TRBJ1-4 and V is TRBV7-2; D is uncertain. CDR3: CASSRKRFNEKLFF. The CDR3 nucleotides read TGTGCCAGCAGCCGTAAACGATTTAATGAAAAACTGTTTTTT.